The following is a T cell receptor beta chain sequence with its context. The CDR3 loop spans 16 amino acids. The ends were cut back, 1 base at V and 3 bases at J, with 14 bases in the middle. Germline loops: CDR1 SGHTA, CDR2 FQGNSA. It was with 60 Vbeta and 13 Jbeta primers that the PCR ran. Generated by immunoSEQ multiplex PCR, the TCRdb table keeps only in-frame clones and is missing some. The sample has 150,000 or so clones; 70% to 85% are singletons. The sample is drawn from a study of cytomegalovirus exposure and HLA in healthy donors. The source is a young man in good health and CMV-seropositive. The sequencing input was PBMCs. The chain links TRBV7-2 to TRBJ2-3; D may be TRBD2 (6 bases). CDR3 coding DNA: TGTGCCAGCAGCTTAGAAGGGAGGACGGTTACAGATACGCAGTATTTT. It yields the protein CASSLEGRTVTDTQYF.